The 26 T cell receptor beta chains given below trace back to one sample, sequenced in a study of blood T cell repertoires in COVID-19. Profiling relied on immunoSEQ multiplex PCR, and the TCRdb table lists in-frame clones only, not all of them. The sample has around 200,000 clones; roughly nine tenths are singletons. The sample was PBMCs or T cells enriched from blood (not recorded which). Receptor source: a woman aged 40 to 55 with acute COVID-19.

V gene TRBV7-2 combines with J gene TRBJ2-4; D may be TRBD2 (6 bases). CDR3 length: 14 residues. V gave up 4 bases and J gave up 11 bases, with 18 bases separating them. CDR1 is SGHTA and CDR2 is FQGNSA in the germline V gene. The DNA of the CDR3 is TGTGCCAGCAGCTCCGAAAGGGCTACTAGCTTTCAGTACTTC. Its translation is CASSSERATSFQYF.

The count of this clone is one. The chain is built from TRBV5-6 and TRBJ1-6; D is possibly TRBD1 (5 bases). This CDR3 spans 15 amino acids. Germline V CDR1 and CDR2: SGHDT, YYEEEE. The V end lost 4 bases, the J end lost 2 bases, and 10 bases lay between the germline ends. CDR3 loop: CASSRGTAYNSPLHF. In DNA, the CDR3 is TGTGCCAGCAGCCGAGGGACTGCCTATAATTCACCCCTCCACTTT.

The chain has TRBV2 and TRBJ1-6; TRBD1 might be the D (6 bases). The CDR3 covers 20 residues. Germline lookup yields CDR1 SNHLY and CDR2 FYNNEI. V gave up 2 bases and J gave up 7 bases, with 27 bases separating them. The CDR3 bases are TGTGCCAGCAGTGAAAGTTTCAAGTATAATGGACAGCCCTTGAATTCACCCCTCCACTTT. Amino acid sequence: CASSESFKYNGQPLNSPLHF.

This chain joins TRBV5-1 and TRBJ1-2; D is unresolved. Deletions cut 4 bases from V and 3 bases from J, with 7 bases between. Germline V CDR1 and CDR2: SGHRS, YFSETQ. This CDR3 comprises 12 residues. The CDR3 coding sequence is TGCGCCAGCAGCCCCGGAGACTATGGCTACACCTTC. This translates into CASSPGDYGYTF.

This chain links TRBV19 with TRBJ1-1, with TRBD1 matching 8 bases. Per the germline V gene, CDR1 is LNHDA and CDR2 is SQIVND (reference sequence). The J segment lost 1 base and the V segment lost 4 bases, leaving 2 bases of the junction unmatched. This CDR3 has 14 residues. The CDR3 DNA reads as TGTGCCAGTAGTACCGACAGGGGGAACACTGAAGCTTTCTTT. It yields the protein CASSTDRGNTEAFF.

This sequence joins TRBV6-2 or TRBV6-3 and TRBJ1-2; 8 bases agree with TRBD1. The CDR3 loop spans 16 amino acids. The J segment lost 4 bases and the V segment lost 0 bases, leaving 7 bases of the junction unmatched. CDR1 is MNHEY, CDR2 SVGEGT, per germline. CDR3 sequence: CASSYSAAGGGYGYTF. The CDR3, as DNA: TGTGCCAGCAGTTACTCCGCGGCAGGGGGCGGCTATGGCTACACCTTC.

The chain combines TRBV4-3 with TRBJ1-2; 8 bases line up with TRBD1. This CDR3 contains 14 residues. The junction had 1 base not matched to a gene; V was cut back by 4 bases and J by 0 bases. Germline V gene sequence: CDR1 LGHNA, CDR2 YSLEER. The CDR3 DNA reads as TGCGCCAGCAGCCCCAGGGGGCCTAACTATGGCTACACCTTC. The encoded protein is CASSPRGPNYGYTF.

The V gene is TRBV19, the J gene TRBJ1-1, with D hard to call. The CDR3 length is 15 residues. Germline CDR1 LNHDA, CDR2 SQIVND (reference sequence). Trimming pared 7 bases from V and 0 bases from J, leaving 15 bases between. The DNA for the CDR3 is TGTGCCAGTATGGACGCGGGTCGTGTGAACACTGAAGCTTTCTTT. Translated, it gives CASMDAGRVNTEAFF. The full variable domain, completed using reference TRBV19 and TRBJ1-1, is DGGITQSPKYLFRKEGQNVTLSCEQNLNHDAMYWYRQDPGQGLRLIYYSQIVNDFQKGDIAEGYSVSREKKESFPLTVTSAQKNPTAFYLCASMDAGRVNTEAFFGQGTRLTVV.

The chain is built from TRBV13 and TRBJ2-3; 14 bases agree with TRBD2. The CDR3 runs to 17 residues. Unmatched junction bases numbered 12, after V lost 5 bases and J lost 8 bases. The V gene's germline CDR1 is PRHDT and CDR2 FYEKMQ (reference sequence). The CDR3 protein is CASSSDGGLAGGTTQYF. The CDR3 DNA reads as TGTGCCAGCAGCAGCGACGGTGGACTAGCGGGAGGTACTACGCAGTATTTT.

The chain recombines TRBV6-5 with TRBJ2-7; the match to TRBD1 covers 8 bases. J was trimmed by 5 bases and V by 6 bases; bases with no gene match: 9. CDR1 MNHEY and CDR2 SVGAGI come from the germline V gene. The CDR3 contains 14 residues. The CDR3 region has the DNA TGTGCCAGCAGGCCCAAGACAGGGGTCCACGAGCAGTACTTC. It is translated as CASRPKTGVHEQYF.

The chain employs TRBV19 and TRBJ2-1; 11 nucleotides agree with TRBD2. This CDR3 comprises 19 residues. Germline lookup yields CDR1 LNHDA and CDR2 SQIVND (reference sequence). Trimming took 9 bases from V and 0 from J; bases not matched to a gene: 16. For the CDR3, the DNA is TGTGCCAGCGCCCAACTAGCGGGGGCCGACCTAACCTCCTACAATGAGCAGTTCTTC. The encoded protein is CASAQLAGADLTSYNEQFF.

This clone was found once. The chain links TRBV25-1 to TRBJ1-1; a possible D gene is TRBD1 (5 bases). V dropped 2 bases and J dropped 2 bases, with 15 bases sitting between them. This CDR3 comprises 16 residues. Germline CDR1 and CDR2: MGHDK and SYGVNS. The DNA of the CDR3 is TGTGCCAGCAGTGAAAGGGCCACAGGACCCAACACTGAAGCTTTCTTT. Encoded protein: CASSERATGPNTEAFF.

This chain uses TRBV3-1 (or the pseudogene TRBV3-2) with TRBJ1-1; TRBD1 aligns across 10 bases. The germline V gene has CDR1 LGHDT and CDR2 YNNKEL (reference sequence). The CDR3 runs 18 residues. Trimming took 3 bases from V and 6 from J; bases not matched to a gene: 16. The CDR3 DNA is TGTGCCAGCAGCCAGAGTAGGGGACAGGGGATTAGGGGCTCTGAAGCTTTCTTT. Its protein product is CASSQSRGQGIRGSEAFF.

The chain couples TRBV7-8 to TRBJ2-1, with 12 bases lining up with TRBD2. Unmatched junction bases numbered 8, after V lost 5 bases and J lost 15 bases. Germline V lookup: CDR1 SGHVS, CDR2 FQNEAQ. The CDR3 extends over 13 amino acids. CDR3 nucleotides: TGTGCCAGCAGCACGCTAGCGGGGGGGCTTCCGTTCTTC. Translation: CASSTLAGGLPFF.

The genes are TRBV6-5 and TRBJ1-1; 8 bases fit TRBD1. The length of the CDR3 is 13 residues. The ends lost 9 bases at V and 7 bases at J; junction bases unmatched: 10. Germline V gene sequence: CDR1 MNHEY, CDR2 SVGAGI. The CDR3 protein is CASSTGAFGEAFF. Written as DNA, the CDR3 is TGTGCCAGTTCGACAGGGGCTTTCGGTGAAGCTTTCTTT.

V is TRBV4-2 and J is TRBJ2-3; TRBD2 aligns across 9 bases. Germline assignment: CDR1 LGHNA and CDR2 YNFKEQ. The V gene end was trimmed by 0 bases and the J gene end by 2 bases; junction bases not matched to a gene: 6. The CDR3 sequence is 17 residues long. For the CDR3, the DNA is TGTGCCAGCAGCCAAGATGGCGGGGGGGCATTCACAGATACGCAGTATTTT. It yields the protein CASSQDGGGAFTDTQYF.

This sequence joins TRBV5-1 and TRBJ2-1; possible D gene TRBD2, 5 bases. The V gene's germline CDR1 is SGHRS and CDR2 YFSETQ. The CDR3 extends over 15 amino acids. V lost 0 bases, J lost 2 bases, and 9 bases lay in between. CDR3 bases: TGCGCCAGCAGCTTGGACGGGGAACCCTACAATGAGCAGTTCTTC. The encoded protein is CASSLDGEPYNEQFF.

V usage is TRBV7-2 and J usage is TRBJ2-1; 11 nucleotides match TRBD2. The CDR3 runs to 15 residues. Germline lookup yields CDR1 SGHTA and CDR2 FQGNSA. The V gene end was trimmed by 3 bases and the J gene end by 4 bases; junction bases not matched to a gene: 2. CDR3 in amino acids: CASSLGLAAYNEQFF. The CDR3 DNA sequence: TGTGCCAGCAGCTTGGGACTAGCGGCATACAATGAGCAGTTCTTC.

The DNA for the CDR3 is TGTGCCAGCAGCGTAGTCGGCTCTAGCAACGGGAATGAGCAGTTCTTC. Its translation is CASSVVGSSNGNEQFF. The chain carries TRBV9 and TRBJ2-1, with D perhaps TRBD2 (5 bases). Per germline, CDR1 SGDLS and CDR2 YYNGEE. V lost 0 bases to trimming and J lost 7 bases, with 17 bases between them. The CDR3 has 16 residues.

The gene calls are TRBV5-1 and TRBJ1-1; the D is unclear. From germline, CDR1 is SGHRS and CDR2 YFSETQ. The CDR3 has 15 amino acids. Trimming cost V 0 bases and J 1 base, with 10 bases left between them. Here the CDR3 DNA reads TGCGCCAGCAGCTTGGGTCTGGCCCAGAACACTGAAGCTTTCTTT. Encoded protein: CASSLGLAQNTEAFF.

The V gene is TRBV30, the J gene TRBJ2-7, with 11 bases fitting TRBD1. The CDR3 extends over 16 amino acids. V lost 4 bases, J lost 3 bases, and 11 bases stayed unmatched. Germline values: CDR1 GTSNPN, CDR2 SVGIG (reference sequence). The CDR3 sequence is CAWTGTGGKQGYEQYF. CDR3 sequence (DNA): TGTGCCTGGACTGGGACAGGGGGGAAACAGGGCTACGAGCAGTACTTC.

This clone occurred a few times. J is TRBJ1-1 and V is TRBV11-1; D is unclear. Trimming removed 0 bases from V and 3 bases from J, with 8 bases in between. This CDR3 comprises 14 residues. The germline gives CDR1 SGHAT, CDR2 FQDESV (reference sequence). The chain's CDR3 is CASSLAEGYTEAFF. The CDR3 DNA reads as TGTGCCAGCAGCTTAGCGGAGGGCTACACTGAAGCTTTCTTT.

CDR3 in amino acids: CASSQRDRGISPLHF. The DNA for the CDR3 is TGTGCCAGCAGCCAACGTGACAGGGGCATATCACCCCTCCACTTT. This rearrangement joins TRBV14 to TRBJ1-6; 8 bases match TRBD1. V was clipped by 2 bases and J by 10 bases; unmatched bases: 7. This CDR3 spans 15 amino acids. Germline V gives CDR1 SGHDN, CDR2 FVKESK.

With regard to this clone: Other nucleotide sequences from this sample produce the same CDR3. The chain couples TRBV3-1 (or the pseudogene TRBV3-2) to TRBJ2-3; 7 nucleotides match TRBD2. V shed 1 base and J 3 bases; nucleotides not matched to a gene: 4. Germline V CDR1 and CDR2: LGHDT, YNNKEL (reference sequence). This CDR3 is 15 amino acids long. CDR3 sequence: CASSQGGGRTDTQYF. Here the CDR3 DNA reads TGTGCCAGCAGCCAAGGGGGGGGGAGGACAGATACGCAGTATTTT.

The chain employs TRBV6-5 and TRBJ2-7; D possibly corresponds to TRBD2 (6 bases). V was pared by 5 bases and J by 0 bases, with 14 bases between. CDR3 length: 15 amino acids. Germline V gene sequence: CDR1 MNHEY, CDR2 SVGAGI. DNA for the CDR3: TGTGCCAGCAGTAAGCAGCAGACTAGCTCCTACGAGCAGTACTTC. This encodes CASSKQQTSSYEQYF.

The gene calls are TRBV28 and TRBJ1-1; 9 bases are shared with TRBD1. Germline V lookup: CDR1 MDHEN, CDR2 SYDVKM. The V and J ends lost 6 bases and 5 bases, in that order; junction bases with no gene match: 7. The CDR3 is 14 residues long. The CDR3 is CASRRDRVRTEAFF. Written as DNA, the CDR3 is TGTGCCAGCAGGAGGGACAGGGTGAGAACTGAAGCTTTCTTT.